This T cell receptor beta chain was sequenced in a study of CD8 T cells in Susac syndrome. Study-level points and caveats: The study's TCR sequencing and HLA analysis drew on a certain number of individuals. That number was acknowledged as relatively small.

TCR beta from blood CD8+ and CD4+ T cells was sequenced. As concerns this clonotype: Its antigen is currently unknown.

After extraction with the RNeasy kit, 0.5 to 1 ug of the RNA was reverse transcribed using random hexamers. immunoSEQ multiplex PCR amplified TCR beta CDR3 across 54 Vbeta, 13 Jbeta. One entry per CDR3 protein, called by TCRdb with MiXCR from the immunoSEQ multiplex PCR reads. The data hold 180,000 or so distinct CDR3 sequences, with approximately 94% observed a single time. This CDR3 is 15 amino acids long. Trimming shortened V by 1 base and J by 11 bases, and 20 bases separated the two germline ends. Germline V gene lookup returns CDR1 LGHNA and CDR2 YSLEER. This sequence was found in a human donor with multiple sclerosis. V gene TRBV4-3 combines with J gene TRBJ1-1, with D maybe TRBD1 (5 bases). The specimen sequenced was CD4+ T cells from PBMCs. This CDR3 is CASSQGGALRGVAFF. CDR3 nucleotide sequence: TGCGCCAGCAGCCAAGGAGGGGCATTACGAGGGGTGGCTTTCTTT.